The text below deals with one T cell receptor beta chain. Its antigen remains unidentified. PCR employed 60 Vbeta and 13 Jbeta primers. Data came from immunoSEQ multiplex PCR; TCRdb stores just in-frame clones and leaves some out. The table includes about 200,000 clones, around 87% detected once. This specimen belongs to a study of cytomegalovirus exposure and HLA in healthy donors. Germline-derived CDR1 and CDR2 are MDHEN and SYDVKM. The CDR3 sequence is 15 residues long. V lost 5 bases and J lost 2; bases outside the gene matches: 7. Study-level points and caveats: About 180 TCR beta chains were listed as cytomegalovirus-associated. In a later analysis, an Asian-associated ancestry cluster reportedly showed fewer N-insertions than the approximately 610-donor mean. Researchers reported from a later analysis that most CMV-associated TCR beta chains appeared HLA-restricted. Three CMV-associated chains proved CMV antigen-specific in vitro.

This TCR was recovered from a boy between 2 and 10 years old in good health and CMV-seronegative. Sample: PBMCs. The chain combines TRBV28 with TRBJ2-3; 7 nucleotides match TRBD2. CDR3 nucleotides: TGTGCCAGCAGTGTGTTCAGCGGGGTCACAGATACGCAGTATTTT. This translates into CASSVFSGVTDTQYF. The full variable domain, completed using reference TRBV28 and TRBJ2-3, is DVKVTQSSRYLVKRTGEKVFLECVQDMDHENMFWYRQDPGLGLRLIYFSYDVKMKEKGDIPEGYSVSREKKERFSLILESASTNQTSMYLCASSVFSGVTDTQYFGPGTRLTVL.